This TCR beta chain emerged from a study of blood T cell repertoires in COVID-19. Study background: The United States, Italy and Spain supplied acute and convalescent COVID-19 samples.

This clone was detected only a few times. This same CDR3 is encoded by further DNA sequences in the sample. CDR1 SEHNR and CDR2 FQNEAQ come from the germline V gene (reference sequence). V was clipped by 1 base and J by 4 bases, with 10 bases between them. CDR3 length: 14 residues. Allocation to cohorts depended on clinical history reported by the participants. Recovered status in Cohort 3 required two negative PCRs, clearance, or symptom resolution. Original methodology: Reference gene primer amplification in the assay estimated nucleated cell counts. Clones were read by immunoSEQ multiplex PCR, and TCRdb kept only the in-frame ones, dropping some. V, J and clone size are taken as reported in that table, and D and trimming were inferred from the DNA itself. The sample contains about 300,000 clones, roughly 85% of which appear only once.

This TCR was sampled from a woman aged 50 to 60 who had recovered from COVID-19. The source material was PBMCs or T cells enriched from blood (not recorded which). The genes are TRBV7-9 and TRBJ1-2; D not certain. CDR3 bases: TGTGCCAGCAGCTTAGAGGTGGCGGTCTATGGCTACACCTTC. It translates to CASSLEVAVYGYTF.